This entry features one TCR beta chain sequence. These data belong to a study of OX40 agonist ivuxolimab in advanced cancers. Study-wide background: As their treatment, patients were administered ivuxolimab, an agonistic anti-OX40 (CD134) antibody. From roughly 23 to 85 years was the age range, with a mean of around 60 years, and over 80% were male. In three patients, partial responses were observed, one with hepatocellular carcinoma and two with cutaneous melanoma.

Drawing of blood for sampling happened at baseline, at cycle 4 day 1, and at cycle 7 day 1. The germline V gene encodes CDR1 MNHNY and CDR2 SVGAGI (reference sequence). The CDR3 runs to 16 residues. Trimming took off 2 bases at V and 7 bases at J, with 20 bases between the two ends. Assay used: immunoSEQ multiplex PCR; TCRdb lists only in-frame clones, some missing. The profile shows about 81,000 clones, about 92% of them singletons. The sample was CD4+ or CD8+ T cells sorted from blood, taken in a trial of the OX40 agonist ivuxolimab. This sequence originates from an adult with an advanced solid tumor such as melanoma, head and neck, liver or kidney cancer. The J gene is TRBJ1-1, the V gene TRBV6-6, with D possibly matching TRBD1 (5 bases). The chain's CDR3 is CASSYPDNRGESEAFF. The CDR3 DNA sequence: TGTGCCAGCAGTTACCCGGACAACCGGGGGGAAAGTGAAGCTTTCTTT.